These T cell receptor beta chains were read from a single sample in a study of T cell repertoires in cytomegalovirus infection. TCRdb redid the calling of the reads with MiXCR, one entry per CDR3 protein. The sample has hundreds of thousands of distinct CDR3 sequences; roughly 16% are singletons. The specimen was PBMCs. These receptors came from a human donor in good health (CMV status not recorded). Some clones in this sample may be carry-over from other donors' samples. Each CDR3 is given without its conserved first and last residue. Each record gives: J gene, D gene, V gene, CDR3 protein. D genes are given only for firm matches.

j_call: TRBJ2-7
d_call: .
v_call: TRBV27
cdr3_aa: ASSFLDRSHEQY

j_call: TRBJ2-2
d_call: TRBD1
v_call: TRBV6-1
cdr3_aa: ASSQGQGHTGELF

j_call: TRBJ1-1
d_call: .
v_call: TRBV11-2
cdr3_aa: ASSLVYSRQNTEAF

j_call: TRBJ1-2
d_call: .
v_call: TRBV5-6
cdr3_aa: ASSSTGDGTYGYT

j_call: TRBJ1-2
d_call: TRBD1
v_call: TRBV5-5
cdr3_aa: ASSQGTANYGYT

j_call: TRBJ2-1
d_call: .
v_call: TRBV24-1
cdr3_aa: ATSDFRARKQF

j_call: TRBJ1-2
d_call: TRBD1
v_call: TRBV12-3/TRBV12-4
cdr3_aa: ASSQPGQESYGYT

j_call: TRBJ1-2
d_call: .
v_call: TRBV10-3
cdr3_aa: AISESWEQSLPST

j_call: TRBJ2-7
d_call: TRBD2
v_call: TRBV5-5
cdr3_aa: ASSLGLAGDLYEQY

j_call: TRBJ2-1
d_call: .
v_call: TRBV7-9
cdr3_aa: ASTLGPESYNEQF

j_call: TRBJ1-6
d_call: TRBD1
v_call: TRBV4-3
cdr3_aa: ASSFTGTVNSPLH

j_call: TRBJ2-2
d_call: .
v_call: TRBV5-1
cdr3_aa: ASSWTDGNTGELF

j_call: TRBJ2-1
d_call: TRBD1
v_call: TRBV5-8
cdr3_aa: ASSFHNGDSTYNEQF

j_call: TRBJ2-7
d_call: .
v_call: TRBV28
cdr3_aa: AIRVGSYEQY

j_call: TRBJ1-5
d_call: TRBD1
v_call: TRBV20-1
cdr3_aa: SAREDREGQPQH

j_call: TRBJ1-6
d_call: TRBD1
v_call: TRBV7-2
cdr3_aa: ASSTVGTENSPLH

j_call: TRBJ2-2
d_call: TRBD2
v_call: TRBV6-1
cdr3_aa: ASSSLAGAGGGELF

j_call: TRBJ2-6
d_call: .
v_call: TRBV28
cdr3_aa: ASSLEPPRGANVLT

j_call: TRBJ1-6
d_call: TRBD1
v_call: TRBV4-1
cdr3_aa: ASSHVGQNSPLH

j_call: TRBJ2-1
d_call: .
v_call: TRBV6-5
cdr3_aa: ASSRIWPTSSYNEQF

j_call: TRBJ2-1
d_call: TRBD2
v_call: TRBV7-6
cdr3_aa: ASSFSGGFYNEQF

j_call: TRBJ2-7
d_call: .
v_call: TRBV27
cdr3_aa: ASSLGSPYEQY

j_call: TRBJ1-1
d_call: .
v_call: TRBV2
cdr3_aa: ASTYQQDHTEAF

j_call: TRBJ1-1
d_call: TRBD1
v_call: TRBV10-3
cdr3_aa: AISDPGQGNTEAF

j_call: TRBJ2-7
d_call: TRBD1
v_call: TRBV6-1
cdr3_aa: ASRLDRGTLEQY

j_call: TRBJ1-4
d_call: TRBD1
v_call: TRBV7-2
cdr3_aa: ASSYPGQGYEKLF

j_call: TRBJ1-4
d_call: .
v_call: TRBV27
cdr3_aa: ASSTLQRAGEKLF

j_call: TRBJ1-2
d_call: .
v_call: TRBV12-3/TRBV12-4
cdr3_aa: ASSAQGSQGGYT

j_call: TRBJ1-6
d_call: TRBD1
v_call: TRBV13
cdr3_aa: ASSYDRAAAYGSNSPLH

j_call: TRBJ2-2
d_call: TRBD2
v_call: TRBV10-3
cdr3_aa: ATRLADTGELF

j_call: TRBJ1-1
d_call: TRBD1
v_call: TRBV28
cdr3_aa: ASWTGQTEAF

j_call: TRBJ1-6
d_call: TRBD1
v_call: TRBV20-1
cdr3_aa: SARDGQDFYNSPLH

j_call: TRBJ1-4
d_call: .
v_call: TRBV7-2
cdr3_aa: ASSGPGYIPNEKLF

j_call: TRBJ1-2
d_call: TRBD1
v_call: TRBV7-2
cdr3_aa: ASSLASGGLNYGYT

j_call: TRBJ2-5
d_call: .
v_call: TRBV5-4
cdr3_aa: ASSYRGGGTPRETQY

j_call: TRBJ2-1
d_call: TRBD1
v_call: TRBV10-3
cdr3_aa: ATTGDRYNEQF

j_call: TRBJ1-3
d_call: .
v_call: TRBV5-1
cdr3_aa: ASSLVGEGAGNTIY

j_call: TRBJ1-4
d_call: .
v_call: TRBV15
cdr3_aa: ATSSLREGLSEKLF

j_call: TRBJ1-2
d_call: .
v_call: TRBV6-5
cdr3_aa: ASSYSSTVYGYT

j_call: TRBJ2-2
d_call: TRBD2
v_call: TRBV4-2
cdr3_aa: ASSQDPGLAANTGELF

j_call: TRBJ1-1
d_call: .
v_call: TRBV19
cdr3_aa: ASSISREGTEAF

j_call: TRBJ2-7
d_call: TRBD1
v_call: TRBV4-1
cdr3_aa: ASSEEVQGALLIPYEQY

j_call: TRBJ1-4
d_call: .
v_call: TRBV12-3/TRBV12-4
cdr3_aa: ASTKGTFTEKLF

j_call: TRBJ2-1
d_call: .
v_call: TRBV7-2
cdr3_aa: ASSLGGPYNEQF

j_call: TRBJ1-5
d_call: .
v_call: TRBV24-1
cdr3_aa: ATSWGGFQPQH

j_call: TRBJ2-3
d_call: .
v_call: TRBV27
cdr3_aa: ASSLAGRSGDTQY

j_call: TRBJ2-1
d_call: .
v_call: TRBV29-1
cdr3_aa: SATGSTYNEQF

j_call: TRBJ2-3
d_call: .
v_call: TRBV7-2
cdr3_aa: ASSPWGSSTDTQY

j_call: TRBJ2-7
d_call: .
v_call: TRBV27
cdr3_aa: ASSFVGVHSNRQY

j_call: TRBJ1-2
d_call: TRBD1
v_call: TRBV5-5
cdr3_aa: ASSGGQGYHGYT

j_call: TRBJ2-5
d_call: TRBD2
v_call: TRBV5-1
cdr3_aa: ASSISGGNFQETQY

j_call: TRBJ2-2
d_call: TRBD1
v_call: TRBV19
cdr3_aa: ASSSTGGLHRNTGELF

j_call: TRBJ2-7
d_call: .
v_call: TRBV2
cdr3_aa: ASSGNGGQLSGEQY

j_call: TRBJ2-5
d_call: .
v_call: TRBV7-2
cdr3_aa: ASSLERYRAGETQY

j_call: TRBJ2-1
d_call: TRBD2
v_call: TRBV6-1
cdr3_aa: ATPAGGGGNEQF

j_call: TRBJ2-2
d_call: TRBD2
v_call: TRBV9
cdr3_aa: ASSVGTTNTGELF

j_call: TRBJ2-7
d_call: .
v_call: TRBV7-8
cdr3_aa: ASSLEGGGLYEQY